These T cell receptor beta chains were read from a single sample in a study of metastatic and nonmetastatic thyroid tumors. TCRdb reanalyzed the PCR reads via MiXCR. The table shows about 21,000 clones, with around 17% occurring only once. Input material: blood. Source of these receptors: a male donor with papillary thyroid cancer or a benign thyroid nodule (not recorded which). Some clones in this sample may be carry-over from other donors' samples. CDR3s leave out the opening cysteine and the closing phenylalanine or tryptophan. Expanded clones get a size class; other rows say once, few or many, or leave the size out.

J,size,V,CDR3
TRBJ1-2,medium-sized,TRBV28,ASSLGGRLGIHGYT
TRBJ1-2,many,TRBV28,ASSSPSRGDMYGYT
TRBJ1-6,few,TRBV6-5,ASSYPGQENSPLH
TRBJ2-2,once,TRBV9,ASSRRPSGELF
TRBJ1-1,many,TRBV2,ASSSSYRVTEAF
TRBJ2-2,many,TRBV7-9,ASSSGGPDTGELF
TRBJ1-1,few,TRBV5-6,ASSLASGRVTEAF
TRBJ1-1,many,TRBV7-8,ASTQRRDRNTEAF
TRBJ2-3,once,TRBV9,DSSVDYGGSTDTQY
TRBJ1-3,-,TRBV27,ASIKTGTSGNTIY
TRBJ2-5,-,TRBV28,AISSGQQETQY
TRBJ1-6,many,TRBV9,ASSAQGGLSPLH
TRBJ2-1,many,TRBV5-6,ASSLTWRGANEQF
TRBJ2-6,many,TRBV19,ASSIDGLAGGNVLT
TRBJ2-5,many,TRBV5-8,ASSSEIRGETQY
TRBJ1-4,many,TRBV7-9,ASRARSGGNEKLF
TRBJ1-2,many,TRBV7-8,ASSLAAGFYGYT
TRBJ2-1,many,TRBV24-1,ATSEASGRWGNNEQF
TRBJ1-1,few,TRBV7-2,ASSPRGAMGGMNTEAF
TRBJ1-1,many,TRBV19,ASSMRGREGAF
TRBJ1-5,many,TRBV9,ASSVDRRNQPQH
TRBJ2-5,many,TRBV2,ASMLTETQY
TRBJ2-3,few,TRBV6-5,ASSSGQGVTDTQY
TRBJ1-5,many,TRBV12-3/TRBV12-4,ASSTDRNQPQH
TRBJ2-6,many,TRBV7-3,ASSLGAGFGANVLT
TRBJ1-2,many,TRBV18,ASSPLPPSSNYGYT
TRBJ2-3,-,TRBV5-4,ASSSKRGGLLDTQY
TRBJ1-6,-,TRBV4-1,ASSQEERENSPLH
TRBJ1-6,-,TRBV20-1,SARDLQGDNSPLH
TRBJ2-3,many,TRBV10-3,AISKTGVLSTDTQY
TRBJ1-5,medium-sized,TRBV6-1,ASSPGTVSNQPQH
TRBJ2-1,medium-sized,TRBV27,ASSKSGTEQF
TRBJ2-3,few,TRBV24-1,ATSPTGTITDTQY
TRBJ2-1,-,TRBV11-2,ASSLGVRGDAYNEQF
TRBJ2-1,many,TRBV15,ATSRELVPYNEQF
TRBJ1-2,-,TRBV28,ASSLDRGYTYGYT
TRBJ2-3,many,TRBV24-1,ATSDFKGSSTDTQY
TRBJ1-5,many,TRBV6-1,ASSQRQGWQPQH
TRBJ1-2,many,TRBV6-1,ASRTGQAYGYT
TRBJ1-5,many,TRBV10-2,ASSDHTGGRNQPQH
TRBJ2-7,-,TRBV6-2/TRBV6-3,ASRDKVRGGQQY